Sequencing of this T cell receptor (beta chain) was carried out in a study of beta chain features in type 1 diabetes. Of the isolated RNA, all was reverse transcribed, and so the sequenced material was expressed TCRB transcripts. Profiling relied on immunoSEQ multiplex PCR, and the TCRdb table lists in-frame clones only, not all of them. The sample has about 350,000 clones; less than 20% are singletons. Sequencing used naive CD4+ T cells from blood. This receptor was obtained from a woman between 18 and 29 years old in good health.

CDR3 residues: CASTDSHGEAFF. CDR3 in DNA: TGTGCCTCAACGGACAGCCACGGTGAAGCTTTCTTT. The gene calls are TRBV30 and TRBJ1-1, with D possibly matching TRBD1 (6 bases). Germline values: CDR1 GTSNPN, CDR2 SVGIG (reference sequence). Trimming removed 7 bases from V and 7 bases from J, with 16 bases in between. This CDR3 is 12 amino acids long.